The 29 T cell receptor beta chains reported below all come from one sample, sequenced in a study of T cell responses to AZD1222 COVID-19 vaccine. TCRdb keeps only in-frame clones here, not all; method: immunoSEQ multiplex PCR. The table has some 180,000 clones, 85% to 95% seen once. Sequenced here: peripheral blood, sampled on day 0 of AZD1222 vaccination. The receptors were gathered from an adult in good health.

The chain has TRBV27 and TRBJ1-2; no clear D. Per the germline V gene, CDR1 is MNHEY and CDR2 is SMNVEV (reference sequence). The V gene lost 4 bases and the J gene lost 4 bases, with 16 bases spanning the gap. This CDR3 has 15 residues. In DNA form, the CDR3 reads TGTGCCAGCAGTTATCTCCTCCCCCCCGGCTATGGCTACACCTTC. Protein sequence: CASSYLLPPGYGYTF.

The chain is built from TRBV10-3 and TRBJ1-2; tentatively, D is TRBD1 (5 bases). The CDR3 consists of 11 residues. Germline CDR1 reads ENHRY; CDR2 reads SYGVKD. V was shortened by 4 bases and J by 5 bases, with 5 bases between the two germline ends. The CDR3 sequence: CAISAGYGYTF. The CDR3 DNA sequence: TGTGCCATCAGTGCAGGGTATGGCTACACCTTC.

This chain uses TRBV12-5 with TRBJ1-1; weak D call: TRBD1 (5 bases). The CDR3 covers 13 residues. The germline CDR1 and CDR2 sequences are LGHNT and FRNRAP. V was clipped by 3 bases and J by 1 base, with 6 bases between them. The CDR3 sequence is CASGFGGNTEAFF. CDR3 bases: TGTGCTAGTGGTTTTGGGGGGAACACTGAAGCTTTCTTT.

The V call is TRBV7-6, the J call TRBJ2-7; 7 bases are a match to TRBD1. The CDR3 spans 14 residues. The ends lost 5 bases at V and 4 bases at J; junction bases unmatched: 8. Germline V gene data show CDR1 as SGHVS and CDR2 as FNYEAQ. The CDR3 reads CASSQGQTLYEQYF. In nucleotides, the CDR3 is TGTGCCAGCAGCCAGGGACAGACCCTATACGAGCAGTACTTC.

V usage is TRBV3-1 (or the pseudogene TRBV3-2) and J usage is TRBJ1-1, with unresolved D. CDR1 and CDR2 (germline): LGHDT, YNNKEL (reference sequence). Trimming cost V 3 bases and J 1 base, with 15 bases left between them. CDR3 size: 16 residues. The CDR3 protein is CASSHLFRPENTEAFF. The CDR3 nucleotides read TGTGCCAGCAGCCACCTCTTTAGGCCGGAGAACACTGAAGCTTTCTTT.

The rearrangement uses TRBV6-5 and TRBJ1-1; D unresolved. CDR1 and CDR2 from the germline V gene are MNHEY and SVGAGI. Trimming stripped 6 bases from V and 4 bases from J, with 18 bases between. CDR3 length equals 15 residues. CDR3 residues: CASSAGSRASTEAFF. Written as DNA, the CDR3 is TGTGCCAGCAGCGCCGGGTCACGAGCATCCACTGAAGCTTTCTTT.

This clone came up once. The chain links TRBV11-2 to TRBJ1-5; possible D gene TRBD1, 6 bases. Trimming stripped 3 bases from V and 7 bases from J, with 10 bases between. This CDR3 region has 13 residues. The germline gives CDR1 SGHAT, CDR2 FQNNGV. DNA of the CDR3: TGTGCCAGCAGCTTCGGTACAGGGCAGCCCCAGCATTTT. Protein sequence: CASSFGTGQPQHF.

The chain links TRBV4-1 to TRBJ1-3; D is unclear. Trimming removed 0 bases from V and 2 bases from J, with 8 bases in between. The CDR3 extends over 15 amino acids. CDR1 and CDR2 from the germline V gene are MGHRA and YSYEKL. The CDR3 loop reads CASSQDRPTGNTIYF. The CDR3 bases are TGCGCCAGCAGCCAAGATCGGCCTACTGGAAACACCATATATTTT.

This clone was found a few times. The chain uses TRBV10-2 and TRBJ2-1, with D possibly matching TRBD1 (6 bases). This CDR3 comprises 14 residues. The germline V gene encodes CDR1 WSHSY and CDR2 SAAADI. The V gene lost 2 bases and the J gene lost 6 bases, with 11 bases spanning the gap. The chain's CDR3 is CASSEQGSGNEQFF. CDR3 DNA: TGCGCCAGCAGTGAGCAGGGGTCGGGCAATGAGCAGTTCTTC.

The V gene is TRBV9, the J gene TRBJ1-4; D not resolved. In germline, CDR1 is SGDLS, CDR2 YYNGEE. The CDR3 is 15 residues long. Trimming shortened V by 0 bases and J by 4 bases, and 10 bases separated the two germline ends. The CDR3 protein is CASSVGSAINEKLFF. CDR3 nucleotides: TGTGCCAGCAGCGTAGGGTCTGCTATTAATGAAAAACTGTTTTTT. The full variable domain, in which reference TRBV9 and TRBJ1-4 provide the parts outside the CDR3, is DSGVTQTPKHLITATGQRVTLRCSPRSGDLSVYWYQQSLDQGLQFLIQYYNGEERAKGNILERFSAQQFPDLHSELNLSSLELGDSALYFCASSVGSAINEKLFFGSGTQLSVL.

The chain couples TRBV4-3 to TRBJ1-1; D unclear. CDR3 length: 13 residues. Germline CDR1 reads LGHNA; CDR2 reads YSLEER. Trimming cost V 2 bases and J 4 bases, with 8 bases left between them. The CDR3 loop reads CASSQFFLTEAFF. CDR3 in DNA: TGCGCCAGCAGCCAATTTTTCCTCACTGAAGCTTTCTTT.

The chain carries TRBV28 and TRBJ2-1; D unresolved. V lost 4 bases and J lost 0, with 13 bases in between. The CDR3 consists of 16 residues. Germline values: CDR1 MDHEN, CDR2 SYDVKM. As DNA, the CDR3 is TGTGCCAGCAGTTCCCCATCTATGAGCTCCTACAATGAGCAGTTCTTC. Its translation is CASSSPSMSSYNEQFF.

V gene TRBV3-1 (or the pseudogene TRBV3-2) combines with J gene TRBJ1-4; 8 nucleotides align to TRBD1. From germline, CDR1 is LGHDT and CDR2 YNNKEL (reference sequence). Losses at the gene ends were 3 bases for V and 7 bases for J; bases not matched to a gene: 7. The CDR3 covers 15 residues. The CDR3 is CASSQMDRDREKLFF. As DNA, the CDR3 is TGTGCCAGCAGCCAGATGGACAGGGACCGTGAAAAACTGTTTTTT.

CDR3 nucleotide sequence: TGTGCCAGCAGCGTAGTGACGACAGGTGTGAACACTGAAGCTTTCTTT. As protein: CASSVVTTGVNTEAFF. This chain joins TRBV9 and TRBJ1-1, with a possible D match to TRBD1 (6 bases). V was cut by 0 bases and J by 0 bases, with 12 bases left in between. Per the germline V gene, CDR1 is SGDLS and CDR2 is YYNGEE. The CDR3 consists of 16 residues. Filled out from reference TRBV9 and TRBJ1-1, the complete variable domain reads DSGVTQTPKHLITATGQRVTLRCSPRSGDLSVYWYQQSLDQGLQFLIQYYNGEERAKGNILERFSAQQFPDLHSELNLSSLELGDSALYFCASSVVTTGVNTEAFFGQGTRLTVV.

The chain uses TRBV6-1 and TRBJ2-5; TRBD2 matches at 8 bases. V was pared by 5 bases and J by 8 bases, with 13 bases of the junction left unmatched. From germline, CDR1 is MNHNS and CDR2 SASEGT. The CDR3 has 15 amino acids. CDR3 bases: TGTGCCAGCAGTTCTCTCGGGGGGGCCGGAGACACCCAGTACTTC. Translated: CASSSLGGAGDTQYF.

The chain carries TRBV7-2 and TRBJ2-2; D gene ambiguous. The CDR3 extends over 13 amino acids. V lost 2 bases and J lost 5, with 6 bases in between. The V gene's germline CDR1 is SGHTA and CDR2 FQGNSA. CDR3 sequence (DNA): TGTGCCAGCAGCTTACAACAAACCGGGGAGCTGTTTTTT. Translating gives CASSLQQTGELFF.

This CDR3 reads CASSLASGGSTGELFF. CDR3 coding DNA: TGTGCCAGCAGCTTAGCTAGCGGGGGAAGCACCGGGGAGCTGTTTTTT. The chain is built from TRBV7-9 and TRBJ2-2; 9 bases fit TRBD2. CDR3 length: 16 amino acids. V was clipped by 0 bases and J by 4 bases; unmatched bases: 3. The germline gives CDR1 SEHNR, CDR2 FQNEAQ (reference sequence).

The V gene is TRBV6-2 or TRBV6-3, the J gene TRBJ2-2, with D possibly matching TRBD2 (6 bases). Trimming took off 2 bases at V and 4 bases at J, with 14 bases between the two ends. Germline CDR1 and CDR2: MNHEY and SVGEGT. The CDR3 runs 16 residues. The CDR3 loop reads CASSYGGPQGTGELFF. In nucleotides, the CDR3 is TGTGCCAGCAGTTACGGAGGGCCGCAGGGCACCGGGGAGCTGTTTTTT.

This chain links TRBV19 with TRBJ1-2; a possible D gene is TRBD1 (6 bases). Germline loops: CDR1 LNHDA, CDR2 SQIVND (reference sequence). CDR3 length: 13 residues. The V end lost 11 bases, the J end lost 4 bases, and 17 bases lay between the germline ends. CDR3: CASSLDRIYGYTF. As DNA, the CDR3 is TGTGCCTCCTCCCTCGACAGGATCTATGGCTACACCTTC.

The chain combines TRBV20-1 with TRBJ2-1, with D possibly TRBD2 on 6 matching bases. Trimming took off 3 bases at V and 7 bases at J, with 19 bases between the two ends. This CDR3 is 15 amino acids long. Germline V gene lookup returns CDR1 DFQATT and CDR2 SNEGSKA (reference sequence). As DNA, the CDR3 is TGCAGTGCTAGTGGGGCAGGGACTTGGTTGAATGAGCAGTTCTTC. Translation gives CSASGAGTWLNEQFF.

The gene calls are TRBV5-4 and TRBJ2-3; D unresolved. V lost 2 bases, J lost 1 base, and 11 bases lay in between. Germline-derived CDR1 and CDR2 are SGHNT and YYREEE (reference sequence). The CDR3 loop spans 15 amino acids. CDR3 in DNA: TGTGCCAGCAGCTTTCTGGTAGTAGGCACAGATACGCAGTATTTT. Amino acids: CASSFLVVGTDTQYF.

The rearrangement uses TRBV19 and TRBJ1-2; TRBD1 aligns across 7 bases. The CDR3 runs to 14 residues. Germline CDR1 reads LNHDA; CDR2 reads SQIVND (reference sequence). After removal of 9 bases from V and 2 bases from J, the junction contained 9 bases not matched to a gene. The CDR3 sequence is CASKQGTVNYGYTF. CDR3 DNA sequence: TGTGCCAGCAAACAGGGGACGGTGAACTATGGCTACACCTTC. The full variable domain, with the rest looked up from reference TRBV19 and TRBJ1-2, is DGGITQSPKYLFRKEGQNVTLSCEQNLNHDAMYWYRQDPGQGLRLIYYSQIVNDFQKGDIAEGYSVSREKKESFPLTVTSAQKNPTAFYLCASKQGTVNYGYTFGSGTRLTVV.

The chain has TRBV30 and TRBJ1-1; D is unclear. Trimming removed 8 bases at V and 0 bases at J, with 13 bases between. Germline CDR1 is GTSNPN and CDR2 is SVGIG (reference sequence). CDR3 length: 13 amino acids. In nucleotides, the CDR3 is TGTGCCCGCCGGGCAGGCTTGAACACTGAAGCTTTCTTT. This gives the protein CARRAGLNTEAFF.

The rearrangement joins TRBV12-3 or TRBV12-4 to TRBJ2-2; tentative D call: TRBD2 (6 bases). The CDR3 has 12 amino acids. Trimming removed 8 bases at V and 6 bases at J, with 10 bases between. The DNA for the CDR3 is TGTGCCAGCGCATGGAGGGCCGGGGAGCTGTTTTTT. This sequence encodes CASAWRAGELFF.

This sequence joins TRBV21-1 and TRBJ2-2; the table's D gene call, TRBD1, was not cross checked with the DNA. TRBV21-1 is an annotated pseudogene. This CDR3 comprises 15 residues. The CDR3 loop reads CASSNLTENTGELFF. The CDR3 DNA sequence: TGTGCCAGCAGCAACTTGACAGAGAACACCGGGGAGCTGTTTTTT.

This clone has just one count. The chain joins TRBV19 to TRBJ2-5; no definite D call. V shed 3 bases and J shed 1 base, with 15 bases lying between them. In germline, CDR1 is LNHDA, CDR2 SQIVND (reference sequence). The CDR3 has 16 amino acids. DNA for the CDR3: TGTGCCAGTAGTATTGGCAGATCCCCTACCCAAGAGACCCAGTACTTC. Its translation is CASSIGRSPTQETQYF.

V and J are TRBV10-3 and TRBJ2-1; D unclear. The CDR3 consists of 15 residues. Trimming removed 3 bases at V and 3 bases at J, with 12 bases between. In germline, CDR1 is ENHRY, CDR2 SYGVKD. In DNA form, the CDR3 reads TGTGCCATCAGTGATACACGGGCCGGCTACAATGAGCAGTTCTTC. This encodes CAISDTRAGYNEQFF.

The chain carries TRBV10-2 and TRBJ1-4, with 9 bases that match TRBD1. The CDR3 contains 15 residues. V was pared by 6 bases and J by 5 bases, with 7 bases of the junction left unmatched. CDR1 and CDR2 from the germline V gene are WSHSY and SAAADI. Here the CDR3 DNA reads TGCGCCAGCAGAGTCGGACAGGGGATGAATGAAAAACTGTTTTTT. Protein sequence: CASRVGQGMNEKLFF.

The gene calls are TRBV18 and TRBJ2-5, with a tentative D call TRBD2 (6 bases). Trimming stripped 1 base from V and 2 bases from J, with 8 bases between. CDR1 KGHSH and CDR2 LQKENI come from the germline V gene. The CDR3 runs 14 residues. The CDR3 nucleotides read TGTGCCAGCTCACCACAGGAGGGGCAAGAGACCCAGTACTTC. Translating it yields CASSPQEGQETQYF.